This T cell receptor beta chain was identified in a study of Graves' ophthalmopathy and Graves' hyperthyroidism. The germline V and J ends were trimmed by 4 bases and 2 bases, with 15 bases remaining between them. The CDR3 has 15 residues. Germline V lookup: CDR1 SGHRS, CDR2 YFSETQ. This clonotype has just a few counts. The diagnosis combined clinical symptoms, thyroxine, TRAb, thyroid ultrasound and orbital computed tomography scans. RNA transcripts served as template for amplifying TCR beta CDR3 sequences. After a first-round RT-PCR with HTBI primers, a second-round multiplex PCR was run. In TCRdb, the multiplex PCR reads were re-called with MiXCR into one record per CDR3 protein. The repertoire holds 600,000 to 700,000 distinct CDR3 sequences, with about two fifths as singletons.

The chain carries TRBV5-1 and TRBJ1-1; weak D call: TRBD1 (6 bases). The sequencing sample was made of peripheral blood. The sequence was obtained from an adult man with Graves' ophthalmopathy. CDR3 DNA sequence: TGCGCCAGCAGCCCCGCCAGGGGATCCAACACTGAAGCTTTCTTT. Its protein is CASSPARGSNTEAFF.